The clone carrying this TCR beta chain was seen repeatedly, ten times or more. Its target is unknown. These data originate in a study of molecular identifiers for immune sequencing clone quantification. Study summary: Replicates partitioned RNA from around 18,000 or 91,000 naive CD8 cells into five parts, sequencing four.

Sorting isolated naive CD8 T cells as CD8+CD4-CCR7+CD45RA+ events. Study-level findings and limits: Shared barcodes on identical TCR molecules could underestimate the sizes of highly expanded clones.

It was with previously described methods and listed TCR primers that bulk TCR libraries were made. Using its own MiXCR run on the PCR reads, TCRdb lists one record per CDR3 protein. The sample lists about half a million distinct CDR3 sequences; over 20% were seen once. The sequencing input was naive CD8+ T cells from blood, with Jurkat cell RNA spiked in. The subset here: FACS-sorted CD8+CD4-CCR7+CD45RA+ naive T cells. This receptor was taken from a human donor in good health. Some libraries in this study had Jurkat cell RNA spiked in.

The CDR3 loop is CASSLGQAEPHSYNEQFF. DNA of the CDR3: TGCGCCAGCAGCCTGGGACAGGCCGAACCGCACTCCTACAATGAGCAGTTCTTC. The chain links TRBV5-1 to TRBJ2-1; 8 bases are shared with TRBD1. The CDR3 has 18 amino acids. The V gene end was trimmed by 4 bases and the J gene end by 0 bases; junction bases not matched to a gene: 12. CDR1 and CDR2 from the germline V gene are SGHRS and YFSETQ.